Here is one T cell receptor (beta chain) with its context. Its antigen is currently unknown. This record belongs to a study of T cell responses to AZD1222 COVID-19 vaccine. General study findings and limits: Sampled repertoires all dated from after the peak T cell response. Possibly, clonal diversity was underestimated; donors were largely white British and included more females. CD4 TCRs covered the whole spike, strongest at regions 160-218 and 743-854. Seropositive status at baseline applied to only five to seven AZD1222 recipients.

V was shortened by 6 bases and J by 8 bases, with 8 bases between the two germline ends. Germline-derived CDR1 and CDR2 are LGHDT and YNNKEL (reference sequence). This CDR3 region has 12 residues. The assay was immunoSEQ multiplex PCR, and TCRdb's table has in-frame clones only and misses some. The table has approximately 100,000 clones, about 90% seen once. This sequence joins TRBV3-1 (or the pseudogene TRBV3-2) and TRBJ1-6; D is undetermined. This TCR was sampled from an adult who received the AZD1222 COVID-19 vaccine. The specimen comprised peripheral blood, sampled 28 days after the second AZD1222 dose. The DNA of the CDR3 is TGTGCCAGCAGGGAGGGAGATTCACCCCTCCACTTT. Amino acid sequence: CASREGDSPLHF.